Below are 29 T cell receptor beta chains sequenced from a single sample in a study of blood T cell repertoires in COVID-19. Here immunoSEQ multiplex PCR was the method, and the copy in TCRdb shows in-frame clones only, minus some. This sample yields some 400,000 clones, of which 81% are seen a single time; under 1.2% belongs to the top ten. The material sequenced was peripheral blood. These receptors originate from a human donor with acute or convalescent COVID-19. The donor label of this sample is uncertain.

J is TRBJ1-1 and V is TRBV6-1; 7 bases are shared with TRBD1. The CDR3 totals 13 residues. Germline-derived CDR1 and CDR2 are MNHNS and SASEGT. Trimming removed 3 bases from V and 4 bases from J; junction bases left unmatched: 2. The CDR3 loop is CASSETGLTEAFF. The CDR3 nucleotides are TGTGCCAGCAGTGAGACAGGGCTCACTGAAGCTTTCTTT.

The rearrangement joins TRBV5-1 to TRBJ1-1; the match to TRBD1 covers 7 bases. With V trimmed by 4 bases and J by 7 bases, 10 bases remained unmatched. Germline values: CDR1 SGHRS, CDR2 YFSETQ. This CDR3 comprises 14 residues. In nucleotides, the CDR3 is TGCGCCAGCAGCGGAACGAACAGGGGCAGTGAAGCTTTCTTT. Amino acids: CASSGTNRGSEAFF.

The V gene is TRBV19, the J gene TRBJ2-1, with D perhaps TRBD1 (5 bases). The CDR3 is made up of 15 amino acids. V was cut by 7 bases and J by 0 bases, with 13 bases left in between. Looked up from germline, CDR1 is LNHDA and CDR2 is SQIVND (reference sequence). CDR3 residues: CASKGPASSYNEQFF. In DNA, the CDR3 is TGTGCCAGTAAGGGGCCGGCTAGCTCCTACAATGAGCAGTTCTTC.

This CDR3 reads CASSGQGFTSGANVLTF. The CDR3 coding sequence is TGTGCCAGCAGTGGACAGGGATTTACATCTGGGGCCAACGTCCTGACTTTC. The V call is TRBV2, the J call TRBJ2-6, with TRBD1 matching 7 bases. CDR1 is SNHLY and CDR2 is FYNNEI in the germline V gene. The length of the CDR3 is 17 residues. Unmatched junction bases numbered 7, after V lost 4 bases and J lost 1 base.

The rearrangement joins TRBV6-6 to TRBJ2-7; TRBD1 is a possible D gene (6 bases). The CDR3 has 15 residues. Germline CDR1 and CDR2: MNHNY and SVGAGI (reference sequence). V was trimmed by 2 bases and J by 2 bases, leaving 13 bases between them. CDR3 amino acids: CASSYGGAATYEQYF. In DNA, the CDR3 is TGTGCCAGCAGTTACGGGGGCGCCGCAACCTACGAGCAGTACTTC.

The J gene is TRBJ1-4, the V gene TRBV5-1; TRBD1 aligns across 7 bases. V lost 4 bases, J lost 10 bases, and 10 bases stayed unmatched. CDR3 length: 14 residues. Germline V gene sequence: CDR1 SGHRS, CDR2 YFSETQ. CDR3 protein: CASSRDRELGKLFF. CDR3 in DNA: TGCGCCAGCAGCCGAGACAGGGAATTAGGAAAACTGTTTTTT.

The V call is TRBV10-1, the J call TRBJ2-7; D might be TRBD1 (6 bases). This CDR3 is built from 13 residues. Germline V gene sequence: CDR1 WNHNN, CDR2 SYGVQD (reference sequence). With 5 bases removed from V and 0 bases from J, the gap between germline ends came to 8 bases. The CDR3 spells CASSTGNSYEQYF. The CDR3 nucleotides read TGCGCCAGCAGTACAGGGAACTCCTACGAGCAGTACTTC.

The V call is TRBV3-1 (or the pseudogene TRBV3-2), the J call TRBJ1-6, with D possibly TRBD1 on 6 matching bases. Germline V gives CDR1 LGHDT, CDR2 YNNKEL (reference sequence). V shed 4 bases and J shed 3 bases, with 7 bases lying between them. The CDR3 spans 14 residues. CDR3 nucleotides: TGTGCCAGCAGCCCGGACAGCTATAATTCACCCCTCCACTTT. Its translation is CASSPDSYNSPLHF.

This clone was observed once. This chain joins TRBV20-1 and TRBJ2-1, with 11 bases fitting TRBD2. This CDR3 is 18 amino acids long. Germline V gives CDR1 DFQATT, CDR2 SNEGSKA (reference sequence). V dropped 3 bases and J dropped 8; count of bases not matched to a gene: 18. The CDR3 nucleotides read TGCAGTGCTAGTTCGGTTAGCGGGAGGGCCGCGTCGCGGGATGAGCAGTTCTTC. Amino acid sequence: CSASSVSGRAASRDEQFF.

The CDR3 coding sequence is TGTGCCAGCAGTTACGAGACAGGGCCCAATCAGCCCCAGCATTTT. Its translation: CASSYETGPNQPQHF. This chain joins TRBV6-6 and TRBJ1-5; 7 bases match TRBD1. The V gene's germline CDR1 is MNHNY and CDR2 SVGAGI (reference sequence). V trimming: 2 bases; J trimming: 3 bases; junction bases outside the gene matches: 4. This CDR3 spans 15 amino acids.

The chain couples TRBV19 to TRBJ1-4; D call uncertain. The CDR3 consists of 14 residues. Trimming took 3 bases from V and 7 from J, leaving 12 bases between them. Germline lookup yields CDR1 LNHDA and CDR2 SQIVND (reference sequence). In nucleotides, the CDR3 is TGTGCCAGTAGTATGTTTCAGGAAAGTGAAAAACTGTTTTTT. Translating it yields CASSMFQESEKLFF.

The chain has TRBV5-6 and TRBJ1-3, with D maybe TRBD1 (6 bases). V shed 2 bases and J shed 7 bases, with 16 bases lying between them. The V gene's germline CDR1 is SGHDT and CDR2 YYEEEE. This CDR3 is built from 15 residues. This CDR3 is CASSLGGQSRNTIYF. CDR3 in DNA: TGTGCCAGCAGCTTAGGTGGACAGAGTAGGAACACCATATATTTT.

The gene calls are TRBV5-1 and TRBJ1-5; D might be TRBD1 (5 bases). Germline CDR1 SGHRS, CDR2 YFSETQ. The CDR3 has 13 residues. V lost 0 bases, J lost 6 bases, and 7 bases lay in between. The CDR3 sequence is CASSLEGAQPQHF. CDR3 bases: TGCGCCAGCAGCTTGGAAGGGGCTCAGCCCCAGCATTTT.

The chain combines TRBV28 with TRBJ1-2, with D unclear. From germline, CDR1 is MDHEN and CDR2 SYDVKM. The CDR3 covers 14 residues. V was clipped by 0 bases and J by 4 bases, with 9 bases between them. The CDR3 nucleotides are TGTGCCAGCAGTTTATGGGACGGGATCTATGGCTACACCTTC. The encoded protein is CASSLWDGIYGYTF.

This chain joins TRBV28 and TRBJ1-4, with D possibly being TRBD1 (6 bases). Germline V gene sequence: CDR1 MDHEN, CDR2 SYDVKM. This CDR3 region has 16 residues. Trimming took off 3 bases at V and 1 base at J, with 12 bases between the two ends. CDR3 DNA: TGTGCCAGCAGTTTGTGGGGGCCCGGAACTAATGAAAAACTGTTTTTT. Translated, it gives CASSLWGPGTNEKLFF.

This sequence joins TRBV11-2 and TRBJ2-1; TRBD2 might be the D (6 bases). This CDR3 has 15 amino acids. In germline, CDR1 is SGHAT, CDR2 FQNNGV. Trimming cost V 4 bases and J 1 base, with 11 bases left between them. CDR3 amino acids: CASSSIRGSYNEQFF. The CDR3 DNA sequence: TGTGCCAGCAGCTCCATACGGGGGTCCTACAATGAGCAGTTCTTC.

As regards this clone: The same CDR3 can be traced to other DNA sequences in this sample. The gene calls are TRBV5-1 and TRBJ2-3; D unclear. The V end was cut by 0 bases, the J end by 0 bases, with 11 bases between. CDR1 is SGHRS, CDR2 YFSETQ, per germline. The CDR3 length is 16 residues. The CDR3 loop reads CASSLGLRTSTDTQYF. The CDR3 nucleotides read TGCGCCAGCAGCTTGGGACTGAGAACTAGCACAGATACGCAGTATTTT.

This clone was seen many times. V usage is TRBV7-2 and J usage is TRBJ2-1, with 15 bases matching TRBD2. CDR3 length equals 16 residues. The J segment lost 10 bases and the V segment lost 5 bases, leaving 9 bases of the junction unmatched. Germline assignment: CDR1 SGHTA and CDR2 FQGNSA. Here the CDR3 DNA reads TGTGCCAGCAGCCCCCCGGGACTAGCGGGAGGAGGGGAGCAGTTCTTC. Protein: CASSPPGLAGGGEQFF. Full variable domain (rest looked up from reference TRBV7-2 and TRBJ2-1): GAGVSQSPSNKVTEKGKDVELRCDPISGHTALYWYRQSLGQGLEFLIYFQGNSAPDKSGLPSDRFSAERTGGSVSTLTIQRTQQEDSAVYLCASSPPGLAGGGEQFFGPGTRLTVL.

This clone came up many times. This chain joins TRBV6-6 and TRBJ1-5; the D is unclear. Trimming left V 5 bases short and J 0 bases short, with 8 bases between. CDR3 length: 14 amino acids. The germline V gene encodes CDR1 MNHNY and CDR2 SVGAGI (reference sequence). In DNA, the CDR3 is TGTGCCAGCAGTGGATATTATAGCAATCAGCCCCAGCATTTT. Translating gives CASSGYYSNQPQHF.

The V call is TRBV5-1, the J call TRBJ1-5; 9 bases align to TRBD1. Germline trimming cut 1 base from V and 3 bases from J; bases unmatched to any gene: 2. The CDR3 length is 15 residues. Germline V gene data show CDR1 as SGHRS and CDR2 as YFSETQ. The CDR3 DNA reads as TGCGCCAGCAGCTTGACAGGGGGCTTCAATCAGCCCCAGCATTTT. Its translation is CASSLTGGFNQPQHF.

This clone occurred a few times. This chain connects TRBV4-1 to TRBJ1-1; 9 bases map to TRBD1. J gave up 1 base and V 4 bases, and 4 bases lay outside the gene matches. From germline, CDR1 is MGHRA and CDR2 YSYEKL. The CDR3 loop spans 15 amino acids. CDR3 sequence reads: CASSRDRGANTEAFF. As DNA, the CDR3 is TGCGCCAGCAGCCGAGACAGGGGGGCGAACACTGAAGCTTTCTTT.

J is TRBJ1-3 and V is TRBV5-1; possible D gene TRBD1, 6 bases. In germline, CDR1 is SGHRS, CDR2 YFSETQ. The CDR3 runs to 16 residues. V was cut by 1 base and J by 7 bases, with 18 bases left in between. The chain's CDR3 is CASSLTGQGVVNTIYF. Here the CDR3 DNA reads TGCGCCAGCAGCTTGACAGGGCAGGGAGTCGTGAACACCATATATTTT.

The CDR3 sequence is CASSLDRIFYGYTF. In DNA form, the CDR3 reads TGTGCCAGCAGCTTGGACAGGATTTTCTATGGCTACACCTTC. The V and J genes are TRBV5-8 and TRBJ1-2, with D possibly being TRBD1 (5 bases). Trimming cost V 0 bases and J 4 bases, with 10 bases left between them. From germline, CDR1 is SGHTS and CDR2 YDEGEE. This CDR3 region has 14 residues. The full variable domain, completed using reference TRBV5-8 and TRBJ1-2, is EAGVTQSPTHLIKTRGQQATLRCSPISGHTSVYWYQQALGLGLQFLLWYDEGEERNRGNFPPRFSGRQFPNYSSELNVNALELEDSALYLCASSLDRIFYGYTFGSGTRLTVV.

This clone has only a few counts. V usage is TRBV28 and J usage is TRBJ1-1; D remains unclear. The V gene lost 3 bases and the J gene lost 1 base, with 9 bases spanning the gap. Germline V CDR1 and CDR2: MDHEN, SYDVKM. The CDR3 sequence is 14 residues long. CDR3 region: CASSLRRQNTEAFF. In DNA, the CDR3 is TGTGCCAGCAGTTTGCGACGACAGAACACTGAAGCTTTCTTT.

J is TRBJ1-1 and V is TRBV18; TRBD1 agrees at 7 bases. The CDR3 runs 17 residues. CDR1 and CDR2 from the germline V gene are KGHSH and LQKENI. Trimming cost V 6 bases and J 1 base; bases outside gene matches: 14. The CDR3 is CASSLTTGLGWNTEAFF. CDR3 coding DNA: TGTGCCAGCTCTCTTACGACAGGGCTAGGGTGGAACACTGAAGCTTTCTTT.

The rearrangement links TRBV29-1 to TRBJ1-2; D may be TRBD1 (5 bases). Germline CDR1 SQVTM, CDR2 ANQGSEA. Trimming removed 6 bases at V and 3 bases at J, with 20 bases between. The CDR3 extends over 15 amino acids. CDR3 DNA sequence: TGCAGCGTAGCTTCAGGGTGGCGTTCGGACTATGGCTACACCTTC. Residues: CSVASGWRSDYGYTF.

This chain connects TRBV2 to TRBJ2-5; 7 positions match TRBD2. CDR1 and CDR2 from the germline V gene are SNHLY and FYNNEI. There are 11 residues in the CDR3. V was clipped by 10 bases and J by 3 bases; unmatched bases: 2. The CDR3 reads CATGLEETQYF. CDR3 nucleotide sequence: TGTGCCACCGGACTAGAAGAGACCCAGTACTTC. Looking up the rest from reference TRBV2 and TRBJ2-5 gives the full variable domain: EPEVTQTPSHQVTQMGQEVILRCVPISNHLYFYWYRQILGQKVEFLVSFYNNEISEKSEIFDDQFSVERPDGSNFTLKIRSTKLEDSAMYFCATGLEETQYFGPGTRLLVL.

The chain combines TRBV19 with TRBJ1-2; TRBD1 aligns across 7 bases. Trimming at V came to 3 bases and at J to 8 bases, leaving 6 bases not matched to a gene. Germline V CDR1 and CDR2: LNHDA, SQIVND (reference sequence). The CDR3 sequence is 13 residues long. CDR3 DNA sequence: TGTGCCAGTAGTATTAAGGGGGCGCGAGGCTACACCTTC. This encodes CASSIKGARGYTF. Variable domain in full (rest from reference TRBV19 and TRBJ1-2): DGGITQSPKYLFRKEGQNVTLSCEQNLNHDAMYWYRQDPGQGLRLIYYSQIVNDFQKGDIAEGYSVSREKKESFPLTVTSAQKNPTAFYLCASSIKGARGYTFGSGTRLTVV.

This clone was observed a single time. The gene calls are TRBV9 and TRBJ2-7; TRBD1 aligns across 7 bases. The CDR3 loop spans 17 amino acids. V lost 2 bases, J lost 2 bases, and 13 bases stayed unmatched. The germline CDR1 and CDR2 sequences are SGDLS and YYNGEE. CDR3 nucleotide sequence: TGTGCCAGCAGCGTGGCCCTAGAGGGGGCGCCCCCCTACGAGCAGTACTTC. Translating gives CASSVALEGAPPYEQYF. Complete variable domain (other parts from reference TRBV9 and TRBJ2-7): DSGVTQTPKHLITATGQRVTLRCSPRSGDLSVYWYQQSLDQGLQFLIQYYNGEERAKGNILERFSAQQFPDLHSELNLSSLELGDSALYFCASSVALEGAPPYEQYFGPGTRLTVT.